A single TCR beta chain is shown here with its context. These data are taken from a study of T cells in Graves' hyperthyroidism and ophthalmopathy. On the study more broadly: Peripheral blood was collected at initial diagnosis, before any treatment.

After removal of 0 bases from V and 7 bases from J, the junction contained 3 bases not matched to a gene. CDR1 is MNHEY and CDR2 is SVGEGT in the germline V gene. The CDR3 is made up of 14 amino acids. A Clinical Activity Score of at least 3, a NOSPECS grade of at least 4 and a duration under 3 months were recorded in the ophthalmopathy patients. Researchers amplified the TCR beta CDR3 regions from RNA transcripts. The HTBI primer set drove a first-round RT-PCR of the TCR CDR3. TCRdb fed the multiplex PCR reads into MiXCR, producing one record per CDR3 protein. The sample holds about 260,000 distinct CDR3 sequences; about 15% are singletons and the top ten take around 30%.

Material for sequencing was blood. The chain is built from TRBV6-2 or TRBV6-3 and TRBJ2-7, with 10 bases matching TRBD1. This clonotype was sampled from a woman between 18 and 30 years old with Graves' ophthalmopathy. CDR3 sequence reads: CASSYSGQGREQYF. The CDR3 DNA follows: TGTGCCAGCAGTTACTCGGGACAGGGGAGGGAGCAGTACTTC.